This is a list of T cell receptor beta chains from one sample in a study of T cell responses to AZD1222 COVID-19 vaccine. Assay used: immunoSEQ multiplex PCR; TCRdb lists only in-frame clones, some missing. Here the sample spans around 70,000 clones, roughly 86% being singletons. The starting material was peripheral blood, obtained on day 0 of AZD1222 vaccination. These receptors were obtained from an adult in good health. Both conserved end residues are trimmed from each CDR3. Fields, in order: J gene, CDR3 length, V gene, clone size, D gene, CDR3 protein. A D gene is named only where the DNA matches it firmly. Only some rows state a clone size, as once, few, many or a class for expanded clones.

TRBJ2-7 | 9 | TRBV27 | NA | NA | ASSSAYEQY
TRBJ2-5 | 15 | TRBV4-2 | NA | TRBD2 | ASSQMSSLAGEETQY
TRBJ1-1 | 12 | TRBV27 | once | NA | ASRGQYLNTEAF
TRBJ1-1 | 12 | TRBV4-1 | NA | NA | ASSYGQTNTEAF
TRBJ1-1 | 12 | TRBV5-1 | NA | TRBD1 | ASSKGQWDTEAF
TRBJ2-7 | 11 | TRBV28 | NA | NA | ASTPDRTYEQY
TRBJ2-1 | 12 | TRBV30 | NA | TRBD1 | AWSRPTGGHEQF
TRBJ2-3 | 10 | TRBV30 | NA | NA | AWSPGTDTQY
TRBJ2-3 | 13 | TRBV6-1 | NA | TRBD2 | ASSEVGEGADTQY
TRBJ1-6 | 16 | TRBV4-1 | NA | NA | ASSQEGGRARYGSPLH
TRBJ1-2 | 13 | TRBV21-1 | NA | NA | ASSKETGVIYGYT
TRBJ2-1 | 14 | TRBV6-5 | NA | NA | ASSYGQGLSYNEQF
TRBJ2-3 | 14 | TRBV10-3 | NA | TRBD2 | AISEPGLAGVDTQY
TRBJ2-1 | 9 | TRBV11-2 | NA | NA | ASSLKVEQF
TRBJ2-7 | 14 | TRBV3-1/TRBV3-2 | NA | TRBD2 | ASSHESGRTSYEQY
TRBJ1-5 | 12 | TRBV6-5 | NA | TRBD1 | ASRGQGARQPQH
TRBJ2-1 | 13 | TRBV7-9 | few | TRBD2 | ASSLKGLVNNEQF
TRBJ1-6 | 16 | TRBV3-1/TRBV3-2 | few | NA | ASSQVRVRSSYNSPLH
TRBJ2-2 | 14 | TRBV3-1/TRBV3-2 | few | NA | ASSLRSQGETGELF
TRBJ1-5 | 13 | TRBV30 | NA | TRBD1 | AWGVQGGSNQPQH
TRBJ1-5 | 11 | TRBV6-2/TRBV6-3 | NA | NA | ASSGDSNQPQH
TRBJ2-5 | 11 | TRBV6-4 | NA | NA | ASSDSESETQY
TRBJ2-6 | 13 | TRBV6-2/TRBV6-3 | NA | NA | ASSSGASGANVLT
TRBJ2-5 | 10 | TRBV12-3/TRBV12-4 | NA | NA | ASSSYQETQY
TRBJ2-6 | 15 | TRBV7-3 | NA | NA | ASSLAGSRSGANVLT
TRBJ1-5 | 15 | TRBV19 | NA | TRBD1 | ASSTPRDRGQGQPQH
TRBJ2-7 | 12 | TRBV7-9 | few | TRBD1 | ASSRGQDSYEQY
TRBJ2-1 | 13 | TRBV28 | NA | NA | ASSYNPLGGNEQF
TRBJ2-3 | 12 | TRBV6-5 | NA | NA | AGRASDSTDTQY
TRBJ2-6 | 15 | TRBV30 | NA | NA | AWSRGTARRGANVLT
TRBJ1-2 | 9 | TRBV6-5 | NA | NA | ASSSGSGYT
TRBJ2-5 | 11 | TRBV9 | once | NA | ASSLQGGETQY
TRBJ2-7 | 13 | TRBV3-1/TRBV3-2 | NA | TRBD2 | ASSHPGTSVYEQY
TRBJ2-7 | 12 | TRBV5-1 | once | NA | ASSLESGSYEQY
TRBJ2-1 | 12 | TRBV6-5 | NA | TRBD1 | ASSPDRGRNEQF
TRBJ1-5 | 13 | TRBV18 | once | NA | ASSQDTGRNQPQH
TRBJ1-5 | 13 | TRBV6-2/TRBV6-3 | NA | NA | ASSYSTGLNQPQH
TRBJ2-1 | 12 | TRBV15 | NA | NA | ATSPGLRNVTQF
TRBJ2-1 | 14 | TRBV14 | few | NA | ASSQGPLVGYNEQF
TRBJ2-7 | 13 | TRBV30 | NA | NA | AWSVPGLRSYEQY